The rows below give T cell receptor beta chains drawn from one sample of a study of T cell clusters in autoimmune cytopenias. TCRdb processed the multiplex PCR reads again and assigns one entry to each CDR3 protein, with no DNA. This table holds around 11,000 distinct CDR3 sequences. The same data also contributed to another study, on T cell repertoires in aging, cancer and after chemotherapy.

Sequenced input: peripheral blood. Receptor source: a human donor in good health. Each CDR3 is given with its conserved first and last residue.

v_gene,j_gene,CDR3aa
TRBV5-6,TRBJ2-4,CASSLTGAAAKNIQYF
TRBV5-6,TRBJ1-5,CASSLDRNRPQHF
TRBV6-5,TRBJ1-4,CASSYGVYRTGGADEKLFF
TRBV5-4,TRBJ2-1,CASSLGRETYNEQFF
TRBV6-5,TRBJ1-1,CASSGGQEYEAFF
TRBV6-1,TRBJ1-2,CASSERRRELNYGYTF
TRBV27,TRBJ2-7,CASSFGGRGVEQYF
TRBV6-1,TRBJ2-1,CASSEEVAGGSNEQFF
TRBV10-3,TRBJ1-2,CAISGGTRANYGYTF
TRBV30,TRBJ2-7,CAWAGHYYEQYF
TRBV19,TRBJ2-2,CASSIGQYTGELFF
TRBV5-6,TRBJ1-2,CASSFFEGVDYGYTF